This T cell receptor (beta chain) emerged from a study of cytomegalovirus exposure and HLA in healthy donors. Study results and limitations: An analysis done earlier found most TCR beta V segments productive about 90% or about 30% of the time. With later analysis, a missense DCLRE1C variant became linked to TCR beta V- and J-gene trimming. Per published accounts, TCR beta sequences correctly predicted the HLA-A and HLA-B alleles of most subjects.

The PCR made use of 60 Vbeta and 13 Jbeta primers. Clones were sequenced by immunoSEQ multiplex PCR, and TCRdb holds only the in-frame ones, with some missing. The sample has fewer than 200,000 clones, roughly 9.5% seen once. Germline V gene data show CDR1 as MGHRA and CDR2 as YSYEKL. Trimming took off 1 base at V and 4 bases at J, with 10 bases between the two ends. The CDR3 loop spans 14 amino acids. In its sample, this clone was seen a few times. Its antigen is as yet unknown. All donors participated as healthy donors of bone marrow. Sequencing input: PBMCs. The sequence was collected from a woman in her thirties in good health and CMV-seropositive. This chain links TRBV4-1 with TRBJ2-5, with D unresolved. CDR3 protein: CASSQVQIIETQYF. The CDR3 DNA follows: TGCGCCAGCAGCCAAGTACAGATTATAGAGACCCAGTACTTC.